This T cell receptor (beta chain) was sequenced in a study of OX40 agonist ivuxolimab in advanced cancers. General study results and limits: Clones of CD4+ and CD8+ blood T cells grew by week 6 at doses of 0.1 to 3.0 mg/kg. Certain nonresponding patients likewise had low normalized T-cell clonal expansion.

Concerning this clone: Its cognate antigen is unknown.

Some clones are missing from TCRdb's copy, which holds only in-frame ones; the method was immunoSEQ multiplex PCR. The sample shows 82,000 or so clones, 92% of them seen only once. CDR3 length: 14 amino acids. The V and J ends lost 10 bases and 3 bases respectively, with 16 bases between them. Germline CDR1 reads LNHDA; CDR2 reads SQIVND (reference sequence). The sequence was collected from an adult with an advanced solid tumor such as melanoma, head and neck, liver or kidney cancer. The chain employs TRBV19 and TRBJ1-5, with D maybe TRBD1 (5 bases). This specimen was CD4+ or CD8+ T cells sorted from blood, taken in a trial of the OX40 agonist ivuxolimab. CDR3 bases: TGTGCCACCCCCATCGGGGCCTACAATCAGCCCCAGCATTTT. It is translated as CATPIGAYNQPQHF.